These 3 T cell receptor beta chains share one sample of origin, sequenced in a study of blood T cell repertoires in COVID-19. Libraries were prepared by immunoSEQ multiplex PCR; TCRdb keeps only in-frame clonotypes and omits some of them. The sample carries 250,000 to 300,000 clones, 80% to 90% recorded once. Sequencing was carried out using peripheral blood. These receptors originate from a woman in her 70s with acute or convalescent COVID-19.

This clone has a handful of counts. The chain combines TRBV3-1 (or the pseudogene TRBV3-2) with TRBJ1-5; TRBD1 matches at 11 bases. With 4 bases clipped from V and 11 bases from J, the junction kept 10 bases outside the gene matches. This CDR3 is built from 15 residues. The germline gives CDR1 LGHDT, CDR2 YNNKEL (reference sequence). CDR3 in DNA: TGTGCCAGCAGCCTCGGGACAGGGGGAAAAACAGCCCAGCATTTT. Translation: CASSLGTGGKTAQHF.

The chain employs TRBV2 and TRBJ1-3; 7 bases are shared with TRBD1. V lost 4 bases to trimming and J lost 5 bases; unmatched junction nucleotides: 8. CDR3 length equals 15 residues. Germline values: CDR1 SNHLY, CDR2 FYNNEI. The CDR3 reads CASSAGQGDRNTIYF. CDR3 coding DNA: TGTGCCAGCAGTGCGGGTCAGGGGGATAGAAACACCATATATTTT.

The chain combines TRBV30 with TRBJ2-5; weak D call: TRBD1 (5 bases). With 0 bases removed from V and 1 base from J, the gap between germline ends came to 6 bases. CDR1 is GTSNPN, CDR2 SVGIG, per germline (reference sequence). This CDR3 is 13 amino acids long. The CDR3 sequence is CAWSVTVQETQYF. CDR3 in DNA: TGTGCCTGGAGTGTGACAGTCCAAGAGACCCAGTACTTC.